This T cell receptor beta chain was obtained from a study of T cell changes during pregnancy in multiple sclerosis. Sequenced by immunoSEQ multiplex PCR; TCRdb stores in-frame clones only, minus some. The sample has around 34,000 clones, about 95% seen once. J gave up 1 base and V 5 bases, and 6 bases lay outside the gene matches. This CDR3 is built from 15 residues. Germline V gene lookup returns CDR1 SGHTA and CDR2 FQGTGA. This sample comprised CD4+ T cells from peripheral blood mononuclear cells, obtained in the second trimester of pregnancy. J is TRBJ1-1 and V is TRBV7-3; TRBD1 matches at 8 bases. The TCR sequence derives from a female donor with multiple sclerosis, enrolled in a pregnancy study. The CDR3, as DNA: TGTGCCAGCAGCGACACAGGGGGAGCGAACACTGAAGCTTTCTTT. It translates to CASSDTGGANTEAFF.